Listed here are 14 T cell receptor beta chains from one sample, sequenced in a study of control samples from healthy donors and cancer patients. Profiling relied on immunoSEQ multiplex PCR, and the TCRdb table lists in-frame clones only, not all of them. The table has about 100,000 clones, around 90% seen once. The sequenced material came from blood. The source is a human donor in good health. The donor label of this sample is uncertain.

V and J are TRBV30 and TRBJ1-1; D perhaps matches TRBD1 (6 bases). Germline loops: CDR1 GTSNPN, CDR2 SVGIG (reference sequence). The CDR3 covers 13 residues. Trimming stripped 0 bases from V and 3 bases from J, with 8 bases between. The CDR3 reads CAWSVRGDTEAFF. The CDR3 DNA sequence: TGTGCCTGGAGTGTGAGGGGGGACACTGAAGCTTTCTTT. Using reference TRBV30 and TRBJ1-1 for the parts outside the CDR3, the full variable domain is SQTIHQWPATLVQPVGSPLSLECTVEGTSNPNLYWYRQAAGRGLQLLFYSVGIGQISSEVPQNLSASRPQDRQFILSSKKLLLSDSGFYLCAWSVRGDTEAFFGQGTRLTVV.

For the CDR3, the DNA is TGTGCCAGAAGCCCGGGGGTAACCAGCCGGGAGCAGTACGTC. Protein sequence: CARSPGVTSREQYV. The rearrangement links TRBV5-3 to TRBJ2-7; D possibly corresponds to TRBD2 (6 bases). TRBV5-3 falls under the ORF class, with uncertain function. The CDR3 sequence is 14 residues long. V dropped 4 bases and J dropped 7 bases, with 18 bases sitting between them.

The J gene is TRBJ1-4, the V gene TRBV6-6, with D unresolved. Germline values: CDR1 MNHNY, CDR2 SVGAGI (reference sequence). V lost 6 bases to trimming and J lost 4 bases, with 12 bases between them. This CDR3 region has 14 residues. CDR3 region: CASSPEGYNEKLFF. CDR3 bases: TGTGCCAGCAGCCCGGAGGGATATAATGAAAAACTGTTTTTT.

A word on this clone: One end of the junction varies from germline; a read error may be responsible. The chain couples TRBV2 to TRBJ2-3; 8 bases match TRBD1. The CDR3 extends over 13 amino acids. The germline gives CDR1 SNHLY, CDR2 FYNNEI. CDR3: CASRAGGTDTQYF. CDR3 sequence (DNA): TGTGCCAGCAGGGCAGGGGGCACGGATACGCAGTATTTT.

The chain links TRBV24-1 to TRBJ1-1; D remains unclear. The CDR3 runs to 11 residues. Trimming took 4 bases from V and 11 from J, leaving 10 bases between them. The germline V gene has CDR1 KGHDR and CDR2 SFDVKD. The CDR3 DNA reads TGTGCCACCAGTGAGGGCCGGAGGGCTTTCTTT. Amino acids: CATSEGRRAFF.

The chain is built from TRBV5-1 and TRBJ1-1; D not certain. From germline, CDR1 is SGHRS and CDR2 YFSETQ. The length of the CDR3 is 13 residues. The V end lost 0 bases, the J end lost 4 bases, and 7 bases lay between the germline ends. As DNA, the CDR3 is TGCGCCAGCAGCTTGGATGGGGTCACTGAAGCTTTCTTT. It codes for CASSLDGVTEAFF.

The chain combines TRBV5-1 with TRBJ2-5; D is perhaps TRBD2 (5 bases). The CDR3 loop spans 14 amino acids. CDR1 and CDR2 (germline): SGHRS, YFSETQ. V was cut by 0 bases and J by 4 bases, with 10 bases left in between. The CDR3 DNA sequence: TGCGCCAGCAGCTTGGTTGAGGGTAGAGAGACCCAGTACTTC. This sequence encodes CASSLVEGRETQYF.

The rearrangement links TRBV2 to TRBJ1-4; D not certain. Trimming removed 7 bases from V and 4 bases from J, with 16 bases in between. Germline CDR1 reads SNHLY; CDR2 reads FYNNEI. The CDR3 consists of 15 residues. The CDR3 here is CASTSRTANNEKLFF. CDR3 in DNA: TGTGCCAGCACCTCGAGGACGGCTAATAATGAAAAACTGTTTTTT.

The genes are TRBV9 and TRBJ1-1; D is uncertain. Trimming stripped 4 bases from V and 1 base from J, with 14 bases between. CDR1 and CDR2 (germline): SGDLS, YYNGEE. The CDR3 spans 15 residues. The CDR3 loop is CASSRVPAWNTEAFF. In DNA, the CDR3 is TGTGCCAGCAGCCGAGTTCCCGCTTGGAACACTGAAGCTTTCTTT.

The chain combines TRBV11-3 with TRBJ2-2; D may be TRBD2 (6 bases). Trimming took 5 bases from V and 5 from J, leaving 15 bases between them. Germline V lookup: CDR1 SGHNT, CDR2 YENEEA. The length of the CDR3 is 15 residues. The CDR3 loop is CASSAPGLGTGELFF. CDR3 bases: TGTGCCAGCAGCGCTCCGGGACTTGGTACCGGGGAGCTGTTTTTT.

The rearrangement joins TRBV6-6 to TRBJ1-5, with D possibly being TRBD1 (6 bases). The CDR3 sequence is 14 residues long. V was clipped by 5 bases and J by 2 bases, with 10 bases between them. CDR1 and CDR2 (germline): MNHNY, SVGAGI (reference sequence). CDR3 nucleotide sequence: TGTGCCAGCAGTAACGCAGGGGGCAATCAGCCCCAGCATTTT. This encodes CASSNAGGNQPQHF.

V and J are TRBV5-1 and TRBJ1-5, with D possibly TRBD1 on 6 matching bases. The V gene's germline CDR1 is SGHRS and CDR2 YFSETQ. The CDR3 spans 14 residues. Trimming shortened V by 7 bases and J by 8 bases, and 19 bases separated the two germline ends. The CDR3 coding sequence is TGCGCCAGCTTAGGGGAACAGGGAGTAAAGCCCCAGCATTTT. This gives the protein CASLGEQGVKPQHF.

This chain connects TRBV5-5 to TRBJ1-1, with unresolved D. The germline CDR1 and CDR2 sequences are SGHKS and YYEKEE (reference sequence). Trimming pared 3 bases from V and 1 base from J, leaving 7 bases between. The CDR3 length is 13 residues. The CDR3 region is CASSSRPNTEAFF. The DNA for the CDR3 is TGTGCCAGCAGCTCCCGGCCGAACACTGAAGCTTTCTTT.

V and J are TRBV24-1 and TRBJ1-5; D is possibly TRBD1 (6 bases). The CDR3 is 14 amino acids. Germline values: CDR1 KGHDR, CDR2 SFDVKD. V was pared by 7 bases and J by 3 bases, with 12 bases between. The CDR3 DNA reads TGTGCCACCAGCATACAGGGCATCAATCAGCCCCAGCATTTT. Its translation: CATSIQGINQPQHF.